This T cell receptor beta chain originates from a study of a mutant IDH1 vaccine in newly diagnosed glioma. Study in general: Eight vaccine injections were given to patients in weeks 1, 3, 5, 7, 11, 15, 19 and 23. Study outcomes and limitations: Vaccination induced immune responses in approximately 93% of patients. Apparently unrelated to pseudoprogression were changes in the top peripheral T cell clonotypes.

J gave up 6 bases and V 2 bases, and 10 bases lay outside the gene matches. Germline assignment: CDR1 SGHTA and CDR2 FQGNSA. The CDR3 contains 16 residues. Method: immunoSEQ multiplex PCR; TCRdb's copy keeps in-frame clones and lacks some. The sample lists about 59,000 clones, just under 90% seen once, with approximately 4.2% in the top ten. Points on this clone: Its antigen is not identified.

Time point given: week 5, during vaccination. The vaccine gave 300 ug of a 20-mer mutant IDH1 peptide subcutaneously per dose. Every donor had a new WHO grade 3 or 4 astrocytoma that was IDH1-mutant, with loss of nuclear ATRX. The chain combines TRBV7-2 with TRBJ2-7; TRBD2 matches 10 bases. The TCR comes from a woman between 40 and 55 years old with glioma. This specimen was PBMCs, taken from a glioma patient whose treatment included an IDH1 peptide vaccine. CDR3 DNA: TGTGCCAGCAGCTTATTAGGAGCGGGGGGGCCGGGCGAGCAGTACTTC. It encodes CASSLLGAGGPGEQYF.